This T cell receptor (beta chain) stems from a study of CXCR3-negative and CXCR3-positive naive CD8 T cells. Germline V lookup: CDR1 KGHDR, CDR2 SFDVKD. The CDR3 is 15 amino acids. Via 5' RACE with UMI labels, TRB cDNA libraries were prepared. TCRdb reprocessed the 5' RACE reads and keeps a single row for each CDR3 protein, giving no DNA. The table gives some 130,000 distinct CDR3 sequences; the top ten clones make up approximately 0.3% of it. The sample consisted of naive CXCR3- CD8+ T cells from blood. Subset here: CD45RO-CCR7+CD27+CD95- naive CD8+ T cells lacking CXCR3 (TNR3-). This rearrangement joins TRBV24-1 to TRBJ2-2; TCRdb reports TRBD2, a call that lacks DNA to check it against. The sequence was obtained from a human donor in good health. Some clones in this sample may be carry-over from other donors' samples. The CDR3 region is CATSDGGDRTGELFF.